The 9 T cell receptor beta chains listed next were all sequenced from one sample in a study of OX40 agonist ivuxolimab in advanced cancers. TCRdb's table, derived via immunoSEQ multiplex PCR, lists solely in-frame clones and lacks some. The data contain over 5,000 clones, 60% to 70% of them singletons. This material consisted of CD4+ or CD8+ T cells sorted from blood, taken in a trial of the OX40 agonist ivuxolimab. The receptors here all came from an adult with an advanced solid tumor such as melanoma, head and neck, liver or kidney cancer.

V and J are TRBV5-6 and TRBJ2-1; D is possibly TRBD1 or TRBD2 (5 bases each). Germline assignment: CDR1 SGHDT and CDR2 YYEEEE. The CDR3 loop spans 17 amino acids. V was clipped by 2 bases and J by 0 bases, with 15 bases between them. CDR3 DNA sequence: TGTGCCAGCAGCTTTATAGGGACGCTGAGCTCCTACAATGAGCAGTTCTTC. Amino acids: CASSFIGTLSSYNEQFF.

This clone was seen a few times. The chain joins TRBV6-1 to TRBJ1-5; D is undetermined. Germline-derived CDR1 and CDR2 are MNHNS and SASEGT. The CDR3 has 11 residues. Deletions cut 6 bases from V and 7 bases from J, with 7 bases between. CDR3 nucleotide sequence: TGTGCCAGCAGAAGGGAACAGCCCCAGCATTTT. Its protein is CASRREQPQHF.

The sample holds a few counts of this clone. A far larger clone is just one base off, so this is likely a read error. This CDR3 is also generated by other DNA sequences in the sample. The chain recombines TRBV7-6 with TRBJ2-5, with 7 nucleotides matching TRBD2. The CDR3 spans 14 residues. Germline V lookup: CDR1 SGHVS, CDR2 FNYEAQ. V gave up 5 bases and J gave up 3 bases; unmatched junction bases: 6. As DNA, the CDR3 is TGTGCCAGCAGCCCCGGGACTACGGAAGAGACCCAGTACTTC. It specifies CASSPGTTEETQYF.

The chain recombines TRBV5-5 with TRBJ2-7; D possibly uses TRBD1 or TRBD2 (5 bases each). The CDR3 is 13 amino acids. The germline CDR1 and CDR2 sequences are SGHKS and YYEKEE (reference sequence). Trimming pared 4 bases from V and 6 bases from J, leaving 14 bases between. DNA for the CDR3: TGTGCCAGCAGCGCCTATTACGGGGCCGAGCAGTACTTC. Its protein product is CASSAYYGAEQYF.

CDR3 bases: TGTGCCAGCAGTTTTGGAGGGGGGGCCGTCAATGAGCAGTTCTTC. It translates to CASSFGGGAVNEQFF. The genes are TRBV28 and TRBJ2-1; a weak D match, TRBD2 (7 bases). CDR1 is MDHEN, CDR2 SYDVKM, per germline. Trimming shortened V by 3 bases and J by 6 bases, and 15 bases separated the two germline ends. This CDR3 region has 15 residues.

CDR3 in DNA: TGTGCCAGCAGTGTCGGGACAGGTAGGGGGGACGAGCAGTACTTC. Translation gives CASSVGTGRGDEQYF. The rearrangement links TRBV6-1 to TRBJ2-7; 8 nucleotides line up with TRBD1. Germline loops: CDR1 MNHNS, CDR2 SASEGT. There are 15 residues in the CDR3. Trimming removed 4 bases from V and 5 bases from J; junction bases left unmatched: 10.

CDR3 residues: CASSEGRSYGYTF. Written as DNA, the CDR3 is TGTGCCAGCAGTGAAGGACGGTCCTATGGCTACACCTTC. This rearrangement joins TRBV6-1 to TRBJ1-2; D is ambiguous. The CDR3 length is 13 residues. Per germline, CDR1 MNHNS and CDR2 SASEGT. Trimming removed 1 base at V and 4 bases at J, with 7 bases between.

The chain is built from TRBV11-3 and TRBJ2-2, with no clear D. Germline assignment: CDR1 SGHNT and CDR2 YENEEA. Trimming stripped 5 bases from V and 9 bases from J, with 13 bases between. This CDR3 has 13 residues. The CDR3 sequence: CASSPPLVWELFF. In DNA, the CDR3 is TGTGCCAGCAGCCCCCCACTGGTCTGGGAGCTGTTTTTT.

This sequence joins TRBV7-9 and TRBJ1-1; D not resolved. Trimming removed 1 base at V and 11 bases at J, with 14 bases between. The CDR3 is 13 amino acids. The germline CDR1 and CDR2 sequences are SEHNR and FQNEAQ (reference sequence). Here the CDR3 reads CASSLGVWVGAFF. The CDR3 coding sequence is TGTGCCAGCAGCTTAGGTGTGTGGGTTGGGGCTTTCTTT.